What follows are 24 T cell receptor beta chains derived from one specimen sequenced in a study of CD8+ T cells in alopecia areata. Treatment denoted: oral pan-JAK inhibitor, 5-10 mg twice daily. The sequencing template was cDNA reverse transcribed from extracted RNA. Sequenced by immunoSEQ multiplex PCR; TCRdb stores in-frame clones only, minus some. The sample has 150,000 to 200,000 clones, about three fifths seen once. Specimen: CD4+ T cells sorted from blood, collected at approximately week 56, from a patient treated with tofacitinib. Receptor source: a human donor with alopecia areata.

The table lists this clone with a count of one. CDR3: CATSRDLSIANTGELFF. CDR3 coding DNA: TGTGCCACCAGCAGAGATTTGTCGATTGCGAACACCGGGGAGCTGTTTTTT. This rearrangement joins TRBV15 to TRBJ2-2, with unresolved D. The CDR3 spans 17 residues. Germline assignment: CDR1 LNHNV and CDR2 YYDKDF (reference sequence). Trimming took 0 bases from V and 0 from J, leaving 11 bases between them.

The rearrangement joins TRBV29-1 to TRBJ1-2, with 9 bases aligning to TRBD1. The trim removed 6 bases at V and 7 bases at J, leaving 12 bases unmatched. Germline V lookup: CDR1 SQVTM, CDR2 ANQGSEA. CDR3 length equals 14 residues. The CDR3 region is CSVERDRVHIGYTF. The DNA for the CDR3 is TGCAGCGTGGAAAGGGACAGGGTCCATATTGGCTACACCTTC.

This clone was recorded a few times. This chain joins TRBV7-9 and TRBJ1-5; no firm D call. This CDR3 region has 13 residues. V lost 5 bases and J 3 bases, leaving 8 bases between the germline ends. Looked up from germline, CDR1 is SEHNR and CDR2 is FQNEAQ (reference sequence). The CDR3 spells CASSVSYNQPQHF. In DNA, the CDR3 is TGTGCCAGCAGCGTCAGTTACAATCAGCCCCAGCATTTT.

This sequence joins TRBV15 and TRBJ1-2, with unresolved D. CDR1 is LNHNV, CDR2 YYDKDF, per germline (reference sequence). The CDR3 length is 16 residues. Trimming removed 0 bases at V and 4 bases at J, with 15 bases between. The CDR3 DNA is TGTGCCACCAGCAGAGACGCGGGAGGGTCTGCCTATGGCTACACCTTC. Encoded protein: CATSRDAGGSAYGYTF.

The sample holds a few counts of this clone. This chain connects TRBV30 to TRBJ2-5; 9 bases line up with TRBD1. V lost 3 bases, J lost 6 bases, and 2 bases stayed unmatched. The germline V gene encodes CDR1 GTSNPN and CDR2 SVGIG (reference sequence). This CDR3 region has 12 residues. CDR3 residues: CAWRQGAKTQYF. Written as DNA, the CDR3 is TGTGCCTGGAGACAGGGGGCGAAGACCCAGTACTTC.

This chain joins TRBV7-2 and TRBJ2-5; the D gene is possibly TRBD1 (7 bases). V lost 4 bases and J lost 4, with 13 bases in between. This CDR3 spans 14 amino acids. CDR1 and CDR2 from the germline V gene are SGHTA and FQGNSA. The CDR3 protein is CASSSQGGGETQYF. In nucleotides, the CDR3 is TGTGCCAGCAGCTCCCAGGGGGGAGGAGAGACCCAGTACTTC.

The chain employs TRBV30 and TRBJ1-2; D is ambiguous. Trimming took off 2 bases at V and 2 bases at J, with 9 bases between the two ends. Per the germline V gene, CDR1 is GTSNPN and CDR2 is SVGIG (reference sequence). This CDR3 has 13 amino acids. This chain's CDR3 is CAWSLGLNYGYTF. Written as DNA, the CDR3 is TGTGCCTGGAGTTTAGGGCTCAACTATGGCTACACCTTC.

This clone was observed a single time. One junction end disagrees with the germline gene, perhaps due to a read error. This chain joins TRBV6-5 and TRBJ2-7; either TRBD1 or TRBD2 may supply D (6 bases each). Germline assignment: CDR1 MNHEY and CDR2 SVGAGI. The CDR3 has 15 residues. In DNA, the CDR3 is TGTGCCAGCACCAACAGAGGGGGGACCTCCGACGAGCAGTACTTC. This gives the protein CASTNRGGTSDEQYF.

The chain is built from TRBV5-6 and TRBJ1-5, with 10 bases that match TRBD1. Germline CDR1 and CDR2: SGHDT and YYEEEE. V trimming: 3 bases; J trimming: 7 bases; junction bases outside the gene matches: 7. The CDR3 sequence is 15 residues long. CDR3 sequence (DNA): TGTGCCAGCAGCTGGGGACAGGGGAAGGGCCAGCCCCAGCATTTT. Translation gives CASSWGQGKGQPQHF.

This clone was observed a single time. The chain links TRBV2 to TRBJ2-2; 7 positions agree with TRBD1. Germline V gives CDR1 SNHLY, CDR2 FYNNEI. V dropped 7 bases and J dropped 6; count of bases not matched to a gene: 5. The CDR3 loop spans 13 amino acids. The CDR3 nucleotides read TGTGCCAGCACCGAAACAGGGGCCGGGGAGCTGTTTTTT. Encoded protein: CASTETGAGELFF.

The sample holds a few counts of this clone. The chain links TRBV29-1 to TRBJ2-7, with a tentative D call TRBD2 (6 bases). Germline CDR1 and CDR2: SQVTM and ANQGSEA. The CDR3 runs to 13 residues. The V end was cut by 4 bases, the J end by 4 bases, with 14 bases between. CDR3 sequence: CSVGSRGGYEQYF. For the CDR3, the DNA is TGCAGCGTTGGGTCAAGGGGAGGTTACGAGCAGTACTTC.

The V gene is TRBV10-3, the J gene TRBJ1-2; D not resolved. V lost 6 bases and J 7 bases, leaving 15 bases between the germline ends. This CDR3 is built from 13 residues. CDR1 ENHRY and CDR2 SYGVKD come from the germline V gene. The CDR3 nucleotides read TGTGCCATCAGCCACACACGGGCGGGTGGCTACACCTTC. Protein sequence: CAISHTRAGGYTF.

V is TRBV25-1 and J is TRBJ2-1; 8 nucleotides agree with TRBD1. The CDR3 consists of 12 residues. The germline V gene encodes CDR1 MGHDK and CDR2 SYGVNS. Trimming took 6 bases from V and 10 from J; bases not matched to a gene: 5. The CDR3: CASRQDRVEQFF. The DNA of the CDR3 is TGTGCCAGCAGGCAGGACAGGGTGGAGCAGTTCTTC. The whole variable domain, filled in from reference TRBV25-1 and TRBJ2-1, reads EADIYQTPRYLVIGTGKKITLECSQTMGHDKMYWYQQDPGMELHLIHYSYGVNSTEKGDLSSESTVSRIRTEHFPLTLESARPSHTSQYLCASRQDRVEQFFGPGTRLTVL.

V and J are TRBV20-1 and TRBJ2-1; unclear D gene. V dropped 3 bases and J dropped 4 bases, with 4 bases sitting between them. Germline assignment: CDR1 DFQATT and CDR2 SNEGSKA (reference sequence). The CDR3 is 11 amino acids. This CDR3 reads CSASLYNEQFF. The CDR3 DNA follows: TGCAGTGCTAGCCTTTACAATGAGCAGTTCTTC.

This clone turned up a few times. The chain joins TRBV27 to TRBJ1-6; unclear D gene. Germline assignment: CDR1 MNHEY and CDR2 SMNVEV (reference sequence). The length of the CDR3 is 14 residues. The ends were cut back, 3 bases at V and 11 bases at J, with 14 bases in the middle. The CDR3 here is CASSLKWDGTPLHF. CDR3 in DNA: TGTGCCAGCAGTTTGAAGTGGGATGGGACACCCCTCCACTTT.

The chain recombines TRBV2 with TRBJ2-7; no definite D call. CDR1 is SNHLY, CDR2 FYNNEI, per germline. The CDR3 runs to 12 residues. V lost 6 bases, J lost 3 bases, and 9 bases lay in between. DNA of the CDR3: TGTGCCAGCAGGGTCAACGACTACGAGCAGTACTTC. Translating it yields CASRVNDYEQYF.

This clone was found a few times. CDR3 sequence reads: CACQLYYEQYF. In nucleotides, the CDR3 is TGTGCCTGCCAGCTCTACTACGAGCAGTACTTC. The chain employs TRBV30 and TRBJ2-7, with D hard to call. CDR3 size: 11 residues. Germline loops: CDR1 GTSNPN, CDR2 SVGIG (reference sequence). Trimming took off 6 bases at V and 3 bases at J, with 9 bases between the two ends.

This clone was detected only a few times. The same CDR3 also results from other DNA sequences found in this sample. The CDR3, as DNA: TGTGCCTGGAGAGTGAACACTGAAGCTTTCTTT. This sequence encodes CAWRVNTEAFF. The chain employs TRBV30 and TRBJ1-1; D is uncertain. This CDR3 has 11 residues. With 3 bases removed from V and 0 bases from J, the gap between germline ends came to 2 bases. Looked up from germline, CDR1 is GTSNPN and CDR2 is SVGIG (reference sequence).

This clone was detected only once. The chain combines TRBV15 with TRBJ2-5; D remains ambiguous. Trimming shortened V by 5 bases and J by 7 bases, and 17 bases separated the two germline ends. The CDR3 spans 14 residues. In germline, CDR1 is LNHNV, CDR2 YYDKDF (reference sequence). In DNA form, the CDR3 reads TGTGCCACCAGCGTGTTTGGGCAGGAAGGGACCCAGTACTTC. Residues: CATSVFGQEGTQYF.

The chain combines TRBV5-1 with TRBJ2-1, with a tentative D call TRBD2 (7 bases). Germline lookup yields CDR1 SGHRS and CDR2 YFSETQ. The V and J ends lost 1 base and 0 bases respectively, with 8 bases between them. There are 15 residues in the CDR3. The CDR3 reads CASSLRGASYNEQFF. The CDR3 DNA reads TGCGCCAGCAGCTTGCGGGGGGCCTCCTACAATGAGCAGTTCTTC.

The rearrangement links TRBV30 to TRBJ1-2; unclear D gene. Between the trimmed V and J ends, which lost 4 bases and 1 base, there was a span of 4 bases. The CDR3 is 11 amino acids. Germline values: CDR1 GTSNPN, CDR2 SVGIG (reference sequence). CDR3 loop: CAWTINYGYTF. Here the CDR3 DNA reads TGTGCCTGGACTATTAACTATGGCTACACCTTC.

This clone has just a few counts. CDR3 residues: CASIKTGYNQPQHF. The CDR3 DNA follows: TGTGCCAGCATTAAGACAGGTTACAATCAGCCCCAGCATTTT. V is TRBV6-1 and J is TRBJ1-5, with D tentatively TRBD1 (6 bases). Germline V CDR1 and CDR2: MNHNS, SASEGT. V was clipped by 7 bases and J by 3 bases, with 13 bases between them. The CDR3 runs to 14 residues.

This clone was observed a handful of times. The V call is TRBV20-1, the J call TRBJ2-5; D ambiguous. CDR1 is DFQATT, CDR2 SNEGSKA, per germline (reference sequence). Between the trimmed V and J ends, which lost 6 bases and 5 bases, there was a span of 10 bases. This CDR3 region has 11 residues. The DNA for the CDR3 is TGCAGTGCACCACAGAGGGAGACCCAGTACTTC. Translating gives CSAPQRETQYF.

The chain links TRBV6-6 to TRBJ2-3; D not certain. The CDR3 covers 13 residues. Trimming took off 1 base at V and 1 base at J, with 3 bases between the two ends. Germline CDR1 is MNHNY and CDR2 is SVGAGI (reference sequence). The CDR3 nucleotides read TGTGCCAGCAGTTACTTTGGCACAGATACGCAGTATTTT. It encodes CASSYFGTDTQYF.